This T cell receptor (beta chain) was sequenced for a study of blood T cells in healthy people across ages. A word on this clonotype: Its antigen is unknown. The junction does not match germline at one end; this may be a read error.

The CDR3 has 15 amino acids. A second PCR of 7 to 11 cycles used a sample-barcoded 5' primer and a J-beta primer mix. In TCRdb, the 5' RACE reads were re-called with MiXCR into one record per CDR3 protein. The sample holds 650,000 to 1,000,000 distinct CDR3 sequences, around 36% seen once. Study findings and constraints: Estimates based on one million T cells were treated as lower bounds. Relative to aged donors, long-lived donors carried more naive CD4+ cells and displayed higher diversity.

Sequenced input: blood. The J gene is TRBJ2-2, the V gene TRBV12-3 or TRBV12-4; D may be TRBD1 or TRBD2 (6 bases each). The source of this sequence is a man between 18 and 29 years old in good health. The CDR3 DNA sequence: TGTGCCAGCACTTTAGGGGGGTCTAAAACCGGGGAGCTGTTTTTT. Translation: CASTLGGSKTGELFF.